This T cell receptor (beta chain) stems from a study of cytomegalovirus exposure and HLA in healthy donors. The germline gives CDR1 MNHEY, CDR2 SVGAGI. The CDR3 runs 14 residues. Trimming removed 5 bases from V and 0 bases from J, with 10 bases in between. Researchers ran the PCR with 60 Vbeta and 13 Jbeta primers. Sequencing used immunoSEQ multiplex PCR; TCRdb keeps in-frame clones, though not all of them. The data show around 100,000 clones, and the top ten clones hold about 3%. The specimen was PBMCs. The V and J genes are TRBV6-5 and TRBJ1-2; D is possibly TRBD1 (5 bases). The source of this sequence is a man aged 35 to 55 in good health and CMV-seronegative. CDR3 DNA: TGTGCCAGCAGTCCCTTGACAGCTAACTATGGCTACACCTTC. Translation: CASSPLTANYGYTF.